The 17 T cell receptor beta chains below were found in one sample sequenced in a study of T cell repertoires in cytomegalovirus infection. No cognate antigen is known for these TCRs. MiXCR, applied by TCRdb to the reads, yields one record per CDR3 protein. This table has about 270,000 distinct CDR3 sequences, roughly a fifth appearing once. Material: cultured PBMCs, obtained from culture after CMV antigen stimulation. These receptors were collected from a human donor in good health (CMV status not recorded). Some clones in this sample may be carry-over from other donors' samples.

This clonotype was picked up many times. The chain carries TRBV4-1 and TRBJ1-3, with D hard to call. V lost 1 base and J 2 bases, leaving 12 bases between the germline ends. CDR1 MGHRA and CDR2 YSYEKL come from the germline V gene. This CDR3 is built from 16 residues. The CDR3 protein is CASSQAPGDPGNTIYF. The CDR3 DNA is TGCGCCAGCAGCCAAGCCCCGGGAGATCCTGGAAACACCATATATTTT.

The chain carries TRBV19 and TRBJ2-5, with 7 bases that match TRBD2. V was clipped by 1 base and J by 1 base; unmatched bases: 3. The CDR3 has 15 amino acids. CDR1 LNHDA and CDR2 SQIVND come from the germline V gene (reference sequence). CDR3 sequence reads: CASSIGGGSQETQYF. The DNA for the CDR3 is TGTGCCAGTAGTATAGGGGGAGGGAGCCAAGAGACCCAGTACTTC.

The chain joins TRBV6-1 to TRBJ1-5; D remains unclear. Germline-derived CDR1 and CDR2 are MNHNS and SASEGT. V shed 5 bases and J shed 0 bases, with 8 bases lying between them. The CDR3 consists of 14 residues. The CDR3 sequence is CASSRLYSNQPQHF. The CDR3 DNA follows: TGTGCCAGCAGTAGGCTTTATAGCAATCAGCCCCAGCATTTT.

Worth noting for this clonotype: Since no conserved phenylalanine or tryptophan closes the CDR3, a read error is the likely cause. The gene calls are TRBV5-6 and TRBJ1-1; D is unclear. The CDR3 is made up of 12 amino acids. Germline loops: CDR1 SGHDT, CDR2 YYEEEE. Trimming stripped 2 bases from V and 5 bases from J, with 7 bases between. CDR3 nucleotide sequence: TGTGCCAGCAGCTTAGGAGCTACTGAAGCTTTCCTT. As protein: CASSLGATEAFL.

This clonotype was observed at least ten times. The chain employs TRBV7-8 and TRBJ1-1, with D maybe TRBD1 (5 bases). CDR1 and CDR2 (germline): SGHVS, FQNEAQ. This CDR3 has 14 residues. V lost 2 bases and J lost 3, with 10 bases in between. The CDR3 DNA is TGTGCCAGCAGCTTAATGGGAGGGGACACTGAAGCTTTCTTT. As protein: CASSLMGGDTEAFF.

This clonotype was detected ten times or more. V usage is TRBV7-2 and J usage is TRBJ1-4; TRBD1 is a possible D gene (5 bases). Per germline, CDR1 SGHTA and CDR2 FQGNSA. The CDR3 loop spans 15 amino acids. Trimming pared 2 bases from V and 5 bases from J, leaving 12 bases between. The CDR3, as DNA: TGTGCCAGCAGCTTATCTAGTGACAGCAATGAAAAACTGTTTTTT. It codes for CASSLSSDSNEKLFF.

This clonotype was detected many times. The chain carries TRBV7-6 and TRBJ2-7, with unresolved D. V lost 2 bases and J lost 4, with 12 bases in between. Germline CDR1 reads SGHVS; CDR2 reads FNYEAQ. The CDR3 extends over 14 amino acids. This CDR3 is CASSLKGGFYEQYV. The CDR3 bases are TGTGCCAGCAGCTTAAAGGGCGGATTTTACGAGCAGTACGTC.

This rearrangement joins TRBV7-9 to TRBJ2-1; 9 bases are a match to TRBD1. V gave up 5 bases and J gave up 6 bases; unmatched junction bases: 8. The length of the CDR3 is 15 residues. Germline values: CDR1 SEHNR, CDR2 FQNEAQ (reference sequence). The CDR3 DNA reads TGTGCCAGCAGCAAGGCGGGACAGGGTCTCAATGAGCAGTTCTTC. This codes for CASSKAGQGLNEQFF.

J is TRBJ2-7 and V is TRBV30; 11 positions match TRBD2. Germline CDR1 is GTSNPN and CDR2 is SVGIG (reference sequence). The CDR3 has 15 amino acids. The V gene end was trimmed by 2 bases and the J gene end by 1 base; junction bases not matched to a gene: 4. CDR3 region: CAWSLGTSGSYEQYV. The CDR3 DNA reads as TGTGCCTGGAGTCTCGGGACTAGCGGATCCTACGAGCAGTACGTC.

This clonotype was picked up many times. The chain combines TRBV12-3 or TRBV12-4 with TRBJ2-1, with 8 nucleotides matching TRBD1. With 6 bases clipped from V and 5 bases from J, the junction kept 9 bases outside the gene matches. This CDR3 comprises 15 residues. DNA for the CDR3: TGTGCCAGCAGCCACAGGGGGGTGGGTCACAATGAGCAGTTCTTC. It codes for CASSHRGVGHNEQFF.

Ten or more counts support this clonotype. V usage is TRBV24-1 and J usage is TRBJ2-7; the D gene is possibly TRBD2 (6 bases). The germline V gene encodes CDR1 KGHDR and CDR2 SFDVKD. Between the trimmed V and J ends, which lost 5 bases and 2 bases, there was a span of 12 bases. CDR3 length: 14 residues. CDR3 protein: CATSVGSYPYEQYF. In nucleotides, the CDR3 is TGTGCCACCAGTGTCGGGAGTTACCCCTACGAGCAGTACTTC.

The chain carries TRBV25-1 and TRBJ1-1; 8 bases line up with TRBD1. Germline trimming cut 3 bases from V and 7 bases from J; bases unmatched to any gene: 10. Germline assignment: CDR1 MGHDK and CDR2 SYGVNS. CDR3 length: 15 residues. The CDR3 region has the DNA TGTGCCAGCAGTGATATACGACAGGGGCCCTTTGAAGCTTTCTTT. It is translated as CASSDIRQGPFEAFF.

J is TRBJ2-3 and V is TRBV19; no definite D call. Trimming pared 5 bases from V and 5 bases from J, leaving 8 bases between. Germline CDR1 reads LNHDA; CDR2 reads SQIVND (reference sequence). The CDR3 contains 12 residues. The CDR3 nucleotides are TGTGCCAGTAGTTTACACCAAGATACGCAGTATTTT. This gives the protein CASSLHQDTQYF.

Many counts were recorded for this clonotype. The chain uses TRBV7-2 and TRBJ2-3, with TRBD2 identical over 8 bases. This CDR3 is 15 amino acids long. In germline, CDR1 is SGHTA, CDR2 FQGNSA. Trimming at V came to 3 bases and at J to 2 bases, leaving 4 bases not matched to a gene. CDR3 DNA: TGTGCCAGCAGCTTCGGTAGCGGGACCACAGATACGCAGTATTTT. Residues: CASSFGSGTTDTQYF.

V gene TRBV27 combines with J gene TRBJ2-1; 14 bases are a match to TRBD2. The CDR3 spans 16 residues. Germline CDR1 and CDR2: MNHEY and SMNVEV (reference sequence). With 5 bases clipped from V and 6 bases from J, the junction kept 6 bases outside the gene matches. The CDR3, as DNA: TGTGCCAGCAGTGAAGGACTAGCGGGAGGATCCAATGAGCAGTTCTTC. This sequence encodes CASSEGLAGGSNEQFF.

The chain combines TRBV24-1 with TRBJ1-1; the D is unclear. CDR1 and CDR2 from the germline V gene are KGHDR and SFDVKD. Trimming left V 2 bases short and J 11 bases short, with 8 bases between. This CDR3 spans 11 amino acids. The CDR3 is CATSDYDRAFF. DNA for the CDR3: TGTGCCACCAGTGATTACGACCGTGCTTTCTTT.

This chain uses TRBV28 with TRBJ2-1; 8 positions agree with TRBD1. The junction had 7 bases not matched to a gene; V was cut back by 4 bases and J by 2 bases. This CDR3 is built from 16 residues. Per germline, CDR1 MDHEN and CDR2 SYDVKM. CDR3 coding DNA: TGTGCCAGCAGTTCCCCGGGACAGGTTCCCTACAATGAGCAGTTCTTC. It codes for CASSSPGQVPYNEQFF.